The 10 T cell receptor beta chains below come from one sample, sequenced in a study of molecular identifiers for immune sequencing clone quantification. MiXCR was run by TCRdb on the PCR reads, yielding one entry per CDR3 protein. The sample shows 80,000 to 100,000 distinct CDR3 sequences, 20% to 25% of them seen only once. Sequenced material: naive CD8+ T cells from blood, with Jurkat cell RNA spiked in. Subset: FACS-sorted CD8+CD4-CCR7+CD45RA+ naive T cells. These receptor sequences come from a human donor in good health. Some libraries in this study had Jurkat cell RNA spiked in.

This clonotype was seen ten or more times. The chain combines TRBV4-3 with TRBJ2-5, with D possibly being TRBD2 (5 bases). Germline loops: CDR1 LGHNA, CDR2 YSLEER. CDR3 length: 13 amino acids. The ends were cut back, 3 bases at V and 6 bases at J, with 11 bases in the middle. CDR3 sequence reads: CASSHGLGQTQYF. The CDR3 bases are TGCGCCAGCAGCCACGGACTTGGGCAGACCCAGTACTTC.

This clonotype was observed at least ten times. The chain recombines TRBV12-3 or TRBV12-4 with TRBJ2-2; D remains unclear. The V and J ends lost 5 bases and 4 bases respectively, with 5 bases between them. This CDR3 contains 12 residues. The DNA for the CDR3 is TGTGCCAGCAGTCCCCCCACCGGGGAGCTGTTTTTT. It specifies CASSPPTGELFF.

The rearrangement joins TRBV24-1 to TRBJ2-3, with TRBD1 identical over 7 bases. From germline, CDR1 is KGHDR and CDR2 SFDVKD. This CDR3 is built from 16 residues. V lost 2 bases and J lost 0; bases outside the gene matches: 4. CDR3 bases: TGTGCCACCAGTGATTGGGACAGTACTAGCACAGATACGCAGTATTTT. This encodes CATSDWDSTSTDTQYF.

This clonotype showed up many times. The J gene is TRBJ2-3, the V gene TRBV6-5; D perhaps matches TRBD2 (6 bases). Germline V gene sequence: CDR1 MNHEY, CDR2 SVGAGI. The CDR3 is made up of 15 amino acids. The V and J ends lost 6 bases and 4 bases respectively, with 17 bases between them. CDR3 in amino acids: CASSPRTSIPDTQYF. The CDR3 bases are TGTGCCAGCAGCCCGCGCACTAGCATCCCAGATACGCAGTATTTT.

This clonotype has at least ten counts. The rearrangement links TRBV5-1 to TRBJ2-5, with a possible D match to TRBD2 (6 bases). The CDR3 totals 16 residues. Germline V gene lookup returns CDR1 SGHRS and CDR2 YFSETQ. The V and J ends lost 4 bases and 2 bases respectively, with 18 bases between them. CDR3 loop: CASSPFPASGQETQYF. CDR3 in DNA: TGCGCCAGCAGCCCCTTCCCTGCGAGCGGGCAAGAGACCCAGTACTTC.

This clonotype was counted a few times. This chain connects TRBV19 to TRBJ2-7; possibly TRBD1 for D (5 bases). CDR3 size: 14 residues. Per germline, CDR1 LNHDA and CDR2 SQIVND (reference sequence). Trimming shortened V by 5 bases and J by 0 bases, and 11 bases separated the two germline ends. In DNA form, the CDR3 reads TGTGCCAGTAGTCAGGACACGAGCTCCTACGAGCAGTACTTC. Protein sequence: CASSQDTSSYEQYF.

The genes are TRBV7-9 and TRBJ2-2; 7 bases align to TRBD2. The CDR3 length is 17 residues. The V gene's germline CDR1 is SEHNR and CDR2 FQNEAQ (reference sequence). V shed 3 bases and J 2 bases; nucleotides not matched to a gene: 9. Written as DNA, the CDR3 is TGTGCCAGCAGCTTGCTGGGAGGGAAGACAAACACCGGGGAGCTGTTTTTT. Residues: CASSLLGGKTNTGELFF.

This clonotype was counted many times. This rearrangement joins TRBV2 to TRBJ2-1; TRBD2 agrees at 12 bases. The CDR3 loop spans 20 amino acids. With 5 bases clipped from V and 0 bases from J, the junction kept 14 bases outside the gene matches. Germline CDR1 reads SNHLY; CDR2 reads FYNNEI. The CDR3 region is CASSLSTSGGHTSSYNEQFF. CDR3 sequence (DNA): TGTGCCAGCAGTCTTTCGACTAGCGGGGGTCATACTAGCTCCTACAATGAGCAGTTCTTC.

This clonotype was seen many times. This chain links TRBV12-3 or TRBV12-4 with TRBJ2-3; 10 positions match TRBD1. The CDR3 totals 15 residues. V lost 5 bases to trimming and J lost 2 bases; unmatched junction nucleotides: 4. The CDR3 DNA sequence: TGTGCCAGCAGTCGACAGGGGGCCCCCACAGATACGCAGTATTTT. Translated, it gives CASSRQGAPTDTQYF.

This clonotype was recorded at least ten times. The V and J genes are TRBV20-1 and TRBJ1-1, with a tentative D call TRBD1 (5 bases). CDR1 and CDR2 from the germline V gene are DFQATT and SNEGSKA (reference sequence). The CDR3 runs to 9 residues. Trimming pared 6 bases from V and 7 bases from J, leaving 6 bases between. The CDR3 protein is CSARVEAFF. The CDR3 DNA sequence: TGCAGTGCCAGGGTTGAAGCTTTCTTT.